The T cell receptor beta chain under discussion was sequenced for a study of cytomegalovirus exposure and HLA in healthy donors. Study-level results: That first-cohort TCR clusters tended to co-occur in the roughly 130 validation repertoires was found in a later analysis.

The CDR3 runs to 14 residues. Trimming removed 6 bases from V and 0 bases from J, with 11 bases in between. Germline V gene data show CDR1 as MNHEY and CDR2 as SVGAGI. This clone showed up just once. No antigen is known for it. Sequencing was performed with immunoSEQ multiplex PCR; in TCRdb, only in-frame clones are kept and a portion is missing. The data show under 200,000 clones, more than 75% seen once. The origin of this receptor is a man aged 18 to 35 in good health and CMV-seropositive. The chain is built from TRBV6-5 and TRBJ1-1, with D maybe TRBD1 (6 bases). The sample was PBMCs. The CDR3 DNA follows: TGTGCCAGCAGACTACAGGGAGTGAACACTGAAGCTTTCTTT. It codes for CASRLQGVNTEAFF.